Each of the 18 T cell receptor beta chains below was sequenced from the same sample in a study of OX40 agonist ivuxolimab in advanced cancers. Method: immunoSEQ multiplex PCR; TCRdb's copy keeps in-frame clones and lacks some. The table includes about 18,000 clones, around 81% detected once. Material: CD4+ or CD8+ T cells sorted from blood, obtained in a trial of the OX40 agonist ivuxolimab. The receptor source for this set is an adult with an advanced solid tumor such as melanoma, head and neck, liver or kidney cancer.

This clone has only one observation. This rearrangement joins TRBV4-1 to TRBJ2-3, with a tentative D call TRBD2 (6 bases). The CDR3 length is 16 residues. The germline CDR1 and CDR2 sequences are MGHRA and YSYEKL. V was trimmed by 4 bases and J by 2 bases, leaving 16 bases between them. This CDR3 is CASSPLGTRVTDTQYF. The CDR3 coding sequence is TGCGCCAGCAGCCCCCTGGGGACTCGCGTCACAGATACGCAGTATTTT.

The V and J genes are TRBV11-2 and TRBJ1-1, with 8 bases lining up with TRBD1. With 5 bases clipped from V and 8 bases from J, the junction kept 4 bases outside the gene matches. The germline gives CDR1 SGHAT, CDR2 FQNNGV. CDR3 length: 12 amino acids. The DNA for the CDR3 is TGTGCCAGCAGCCCCAGGGGGCAGGAAGCTTTCTTT. Residues: CASSPRGQEAFF.

This rearrangement joins TRBV6-5 to TRBJ2-2; 8 nucleotides match TRBD2. J lost 6 bases, V lost 5 bases, and 5 bases had no gene match. The CDR3 is 14 amino acids. CDR1 is MNHEY and CDR2 is SVGAGI in the germline V gene. CDR3 DNA sequence: TGTGCCAGCAGTGAACGGGGGGGAGCCGGGGAGCTGTTTTTT. Translation: CASSERGGAGELFF.

In its sample, this clone was seen once. The chain couples TRBV29-1 to TRBJ2-2; no reliable D call. The CDR3 has 12 residues. Germline V lookup: CDR1 SQVTM, CDR2 ANQGSEA. Trimming removed 2 bases from V and 3 bases from J, with 4 bases in between. CDR3 coding DNA: TGCAGCGTTGAACTCGACACCGGGGAGCTGTTTTTT. Translation gives CSVELDTGELFF.

The chain carries TRBV5-1 and TRBJ1-1; 7 nucleotides align to TRBD1. Trimming at V came to 2 bases and at J to 7 bases, leaving 2 bases not matched to a gene. This CDR3 is 12 amino acids long. Germline lookup yields CDR1 SGHRS and CDR2 YFSETQ. The CDR3 DNA reads TGCGCCAGCAGCTTCAGGACAGGTGAAGCTTTCTTT. Residues: CASSFRTGEAFF. Full variable domain (rest looked up from reference TRBV5-1 and TRBJ1-1): KAGVTQTPRYLIKTRGQQVTLSCSPISGHRSVSWYQQTPGQGLQFLFEYFSETQRNKGNFPGRFSGRQFSNSRSEMNVSTLELGDSALYLCASSFRTGEAFFGQGTRLTVV.

This rearrangement joins TRBV6-1 to TRBJ1-5, with 7 nucleotides matching TRBD1. The CDR3 sequence is 14 residues long. Unmatched junction bases numbered 8, after V lost 11 bases and J lost 1 base. Germline V lookup: CDR1 MNHNS, CDR2 SASEGT. The CDR3 here is CAGARGQSNQPQHF. In DNA form, the CDR3 reads TGTGCCGGTGCGAGGGGACAGAGCAATCAGCCCCAGCATTTT.

V gene TRBV4-3 combines with J gene TRBJ2-7; D remains ambiguous. Trimming took 0 bases from V and 6 from J, leaving 15 bases between them. CDR1 and CDR2 (germline): LGHNA, YSLEER. The length of the CDR3 is 15 residues. This CDR3 reads CASSQDRTLLGEQYF. CDR3 sequence (DNA): TGCGCCAGCAGCCAAGATCGGACCCTCTTGGGCGAGCAGTACTTC.

The rearrangement links TRBV29-1 to TRBJ1-2, with D possibly TRBD1 on 6 matching bases. CDR1 SQVTM and CDR2 ANQGSEA come from the germline V gene. Trimming stripped 4 bases from V and 6 bases from J, with 18 bases between. The CDR3 covers 14 residues. CDR3 nucleotide sequence: TGCAGCGTTGTGCTCGGGACACCACTAAATGGCTACACCTTC. Translating it yields CSVVLGTPLNGYTF.

The chain joins TRBV30 to TRBJ2-2; 8 bases line up with TRBD1. Per the germline V gene, CDR1 is GTSNPN and CDR2 is SVGIG (reference sequence). V lost 8 bases, J lost 8 bases, and 4 bases stayed unmatched. This CDR3 comprises 11 residues. CDR3 protein: CAGQGDGELFF. The CDR3 DNA follows: TGTGCCGGACAGGGAGATGGGGAGCTGTTTTTT.

The CDR3 DNA reads TGTGCCAGCAGCGTAGGGACAGGAAATCAGCCCCAGCATTTT. Its translation is CASSVGTGNQPQHF. The chain combines TRBV9 with TRBJ1-5, with 7 bases matching TRBD1. Germline V gives CDR1 SGDLS, CDR2 YYNGEE. V was clipped by 0 bases and J by 4 bases; unmatched bases: 1. The CDR3 runs 14 residues.

This chain links TRBV6-5 with TRBJ1-2, with D perhaps TRBD1 (5 bases). Looked up from germline, CDR1 is MNHEY and CDR2 is SVGAGI. The CDR3 covers 13 residues. Trimming took 6 bases from V and 4 from J, leaving 12 bases between them. CDR3 DNA: TGTGCCAGCAGCGCAGGGAAGAGCTATGGCTACACCTTC. It yields the protein CASSAGKSYGYTF.

This clone is judged medium-sized. CDR3: CASGLLSSYEQYF. The CDR3 region has the DNA TGTGCCAGCGGGCTGCTTAGCTCCTACGAGCAGTACTTC. The V and J genes are TRBV6-5 and TRBJ2-7; no reliable D call. Germline CDR1 is MNHEY and CDR2 is SVGAGI. The V and J ends lost 8 bases and 0 bases respectively, with 11 bases between them. The CDR3 is 13 residues long.

Comments on this clone: At one boundary the junction diverges from the germline segment, which might be a read error. The genes are TRBV13 and TRBJ1-6; 8 bases align to TRBD1. The CDR3 runs 15 residues. The V gene's germline CDR1 is PRHDT and CDR2 FYEKMQ (reference sequence). CDR3 nucleotide sequence: TGCGCCAGCAGCCCCCGGACAGGGAACGATTCACCCCTCCACTTT. This codes for CASSPRTGNDSPLHF. Filled out from reference TRBV13 and TRBJ1-6, the complete variable domain reads AAGVIQSPRHLIKEKRETATLKCYPIPRHDTVYWYQQGPGQDPQFLISFYEKMQSDKGSIPDRFSAQQFSDYHSELNMSSLELGDSALYFCASSPRTGNDSPLHFGNGTRLTVT.

The chain has TRBV11-2 and TRBJ2-5; D unresolved. The germline V and J ends were trimmed by 3 bases and 1 base, with 3 bases remaining between them. The CDR3 is 12 amino acids. Germline V CDR1 and CDR2: SGHAT, FQNNGV. CDR3 loop: CASSFSQETQYF. Written as DNA, the CDR3 is TGTGCCAGCAGCTTCTCCCAAGAGACCCAGTACTTC. The complete variable domain, with remaining parts taken from reference TRBV11-2 and TRBJ2-5, reads EAGVAQSPRYKIIEKRQSVAFWCNPISGHATLYWYQQILGQGPKLLIQFQNNGVVDDSQLPKDRFSAERLKGVDSTLKIQPAKLEDSAVYLCASSFSQETQYFGPGTRLLVL.

V is TRBV27 and J is TRBJ2-3; D uncertain. Deletions cut 2 bases from V and 0 bases from J, with 3 bases between. Germline loops: CDR1 MNHEY, CDR2 SMNVEV (reference sequence). The CDR3 contains 13 residues. The chain's CDR3 is CASSLVSTDTQYF. CDR3 DNA sequence: TGTGCCAGCAGTTTAGTCAGCACAGATACGCAGTATTTT.

The gene calls are TRBV5-1 and TRBJ2-7; D is perhaps TRBD1 or TRBD2 (5 bases each). V lost 1 base and J lost 5, with 16 bases in between. From germline, CDR1 is SGHRS and CDR2 YFSETQ. The CDR3 spans 15 residues. CDR3: CASSLFGTGGDEQYF. CDR3 in DNA: TGCGCCAGCAGCTTGTTCGGGACGGGTGGCGACGAGCAGTACTTC. Looking up the rest from reference TRBV5-1 and TRBJ2-7 gives the full variable domain: KAGVTQTPRYLIKTRGQQVTLSCSPISGHRSVSWYQQTPGQGLQFLFEYFSETQRNKGNFPGRFSGRQFSNSRSEMNVSTLELGDSALYLCASSLFGTGGDEQYFGPGTRLTVT.

V is TRBV6-1 and J is TRBJ2-5, with a tentative D call TRBD2 (6 bases). Germline CDR1 is MNHNS and CDR2 is SASEGT. The CDR3 runs 12 residues. Trimming left V 5 bases short and J 4 bases short, with 8 bases between. The CDR3 sequence is CASSLAIETQYF. The CDR3 DNA reads TGTGCCAGCAGTCTAGCGATAGAGACCCAGTACTTC.

This chain uses TRBV6-5 with TRBJ2-1; the D gene could be TRBD1 or TRBD2 (5 bases each). Germline V gene sequence: CDR1 MNHEY, CDR2 SVGAGI. Between the trimmed V and J ends, which lost 0 bases and 6 bases, there was a span of 12 bases. This CDR3 is 15 amino acids long. The chain's CDR3 is CASSYSPGTGNEQFF. The CDR3 nucleotides read TGTGCCAGCAGTTACTCTCCCGGGACGGGCAATGAGCAGTTCTTC.